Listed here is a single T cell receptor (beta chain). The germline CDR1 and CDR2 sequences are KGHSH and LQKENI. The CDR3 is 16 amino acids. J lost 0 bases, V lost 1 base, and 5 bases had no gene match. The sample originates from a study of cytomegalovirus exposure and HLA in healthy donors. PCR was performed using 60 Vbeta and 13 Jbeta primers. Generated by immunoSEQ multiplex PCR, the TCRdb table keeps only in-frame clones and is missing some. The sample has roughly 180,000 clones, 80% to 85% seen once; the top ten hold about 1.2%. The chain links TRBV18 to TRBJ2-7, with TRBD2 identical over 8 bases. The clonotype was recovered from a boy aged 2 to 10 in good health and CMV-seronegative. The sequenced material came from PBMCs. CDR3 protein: CASSPLVGGASYEQYF. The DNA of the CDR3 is TGTGCCAGCTCACCACTTGTCGGGGGGGCCTCCTACGAGCAGTACTTC.